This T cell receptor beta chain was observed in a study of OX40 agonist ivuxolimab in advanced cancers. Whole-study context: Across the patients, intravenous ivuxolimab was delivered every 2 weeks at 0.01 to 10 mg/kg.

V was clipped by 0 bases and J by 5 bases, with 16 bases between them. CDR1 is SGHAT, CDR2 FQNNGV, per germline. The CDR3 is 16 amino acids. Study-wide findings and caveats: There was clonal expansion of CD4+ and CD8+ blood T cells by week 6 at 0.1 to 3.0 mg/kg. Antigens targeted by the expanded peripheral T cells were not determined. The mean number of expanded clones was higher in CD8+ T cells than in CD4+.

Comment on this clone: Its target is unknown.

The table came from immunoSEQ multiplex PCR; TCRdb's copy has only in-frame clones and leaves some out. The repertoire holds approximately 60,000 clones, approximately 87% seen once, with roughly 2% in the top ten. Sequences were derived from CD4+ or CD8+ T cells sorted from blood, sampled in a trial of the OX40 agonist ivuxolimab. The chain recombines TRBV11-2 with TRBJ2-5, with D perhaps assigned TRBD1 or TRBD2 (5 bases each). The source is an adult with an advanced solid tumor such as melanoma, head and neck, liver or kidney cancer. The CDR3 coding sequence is TGTGCCAGCAGCTTAGACAGGGATAGACAGCGGGAGACCCAGTACTTC. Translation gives CASSLDRDRQRETQYF.